This TCR beta chain was sequenced in a study of T cell repertoires in cytomegalovirus infection. Whole-study results and caveats: HLA-C-restricted, CMV-specific TCR beta clonotypes were dominant ex vivo. Summed public TCR beta family frequency identified CMV carriers bearing the relevant HLA.

Per the germline V gene, CDR1 is DFQATT and CDR2 is SNEGSKA (reference sequence). V lost 2 bases and J lost 4, with 9 bases in between. The length of the CDR3 is 14 residues. TCRdb re-called the reads through MiXCR, storing one row per CDR3 protein. Here the sample spans nearly 650,000 distinct CDR3 sequences, 24% being singletons. As to this clonotype: Its target is not known.

Sequences were obtained from CD8+ T cells from PBMCs. This chain uses TRBV20-1 with TRBJ1-6; D unclear. The TCR comes from a human donor in good health (CMV status not recorded). Some clones in this sample may be carry-over from other donors' samples. The CDR3 sequence: CSARQDKYNSPLHF. CDR3 DNA sequence: TGCAGTGCTAGACAAGACAAGTATAATTCACCCCTCCACTTT.